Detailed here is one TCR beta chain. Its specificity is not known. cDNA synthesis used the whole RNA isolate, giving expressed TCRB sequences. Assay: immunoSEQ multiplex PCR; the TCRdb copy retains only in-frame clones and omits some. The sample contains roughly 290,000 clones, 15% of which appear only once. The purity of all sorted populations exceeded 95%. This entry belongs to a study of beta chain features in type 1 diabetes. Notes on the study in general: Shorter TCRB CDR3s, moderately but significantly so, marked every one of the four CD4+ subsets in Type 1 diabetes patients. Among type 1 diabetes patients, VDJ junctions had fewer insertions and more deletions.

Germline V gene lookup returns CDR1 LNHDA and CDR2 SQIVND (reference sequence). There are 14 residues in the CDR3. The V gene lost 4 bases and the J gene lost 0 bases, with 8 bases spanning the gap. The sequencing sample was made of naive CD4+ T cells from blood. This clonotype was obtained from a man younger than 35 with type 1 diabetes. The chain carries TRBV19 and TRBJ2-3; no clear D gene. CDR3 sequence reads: CASSTRSSTDTQYF. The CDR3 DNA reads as TGTGCCAGTAGTACTAGGTCGAGCACAGATACGCAGTATTTT.